The 23 T cell receptor beta chains listed next were all sequenced from one sample in a study of blood T cells in healthy people across ages (dated by TCRdb to the mid-2010s). The library was prepared using 5' RACE. TCRdb lists the instrument as Illumina HiSeq 2500. A second roughly 6 to 12 cycle PCR used a sample-barcoded 5' primer and a J-beta primer mix. TCRdb applied fastp at Q25 and MiXCR to the public reads, then kept only in-frame beta chains. Records with the same CDR3 protein are collapsed into one entry carrying the most frequent genes and DNA. The sample table records approximately 1.5 million distinct CDR3 sequences; approximately 43% of these occur just once. The ten largest clones take up around 4% of the sample. Sequenced: blood. These receptors were taken from a woman aged 18-29 years in good health.

This clonotype was observed a few times. The chain combines TRBV28 with TRBJ1-1; no firm D call. V was pared by 6 bases and J by 11 bases, with 16 bases between. This CDR3 contains 12 residues. Per the germline V gene, CDR1 is MDHEN and CDR2 is SYDVKM. CDR3 region: CASSEPTGRAFF. The CDR3, as DNA: TGTGCCAGCAGCGAACCCACCGGGAGGGCTTTCTTT.

Details on this clonotype: The CDR3 does not close with the conserved phenylalanine or tryptophan, likely indicating a read error. V is TRBV12-3 or TRBV12-4 and J is TRBJ2-5; no clear D. The CDR3 covers 15 residues. Trimming shortened V by 6 bases and J by 0 bases, and 14 bases separated the two germline ends. The CDR3 DNA reads TGTGCCAGCAGCCTAAGGTTCGTCAACCAAGAGACCCAGTACTAC. Translation: CASSLRFVNQETQYY.

CDR3: CASSAGSGTYNEQYF. CDR3 in DNA: TGTGCCAGCAGCGCAGGCTCAGGGACCTACAATGAGCAGTACTTC. This chain joins TRBV9 and TRBJ2-5, with D possibly called TRBD1 or TRBD2 (5 bases each). This CDR3 has 15 residues. V was pared by 3 bases and J by 11 bases, with 23 bases between. Germline CDR1 reads SGDLS; CDR2 reads YYNGEE.

The chain carries TRBV29-1 and TRBJ2-1, with TRBD2 identical over 10 bases. Germline values: CDR1 SQVTM, CDR2 ANQGSEA. The CDR3 is 13 residues long. V was pared by 4 bases and J by 10 bases, with 7 bases of the junction left unmatched. The CDR3 loop is CSVVVSGGKEQFF. The CDR3 DNA reads as TGCAGCGTTGTTGTTAGCGGGGGGAAGGAGCAGTTCTTC.

The chain has TRBV12-3 or TRBV12-4 and TRBJ2-7, with 9 bases aligning to TRBD1. V shed 2 bases and J 1 base; nucleotides not matched to a gene: 6. The CDR3 contains 16 residues. In DNA, the CDR3 is TGTGCCAGCAGTTTAAGGGACAGGGTGGTGTCCTACGAGCAGTACTTC. The encoded protein is CASSLRDRVVSYEQYF.

Concerning this clonotype itself: One junction end disagrees with the germline gene, perhaps due to a read error. The chain recombines TRBV12-3 or TRBV12-4 with TRBJ2-7, with a tentative D call TRBD1 (6 bases). CDR3 length: 14 amino acids. CDR3 DNA: TGTGCCAGCAGAACCGGGACAAGTCCCTACGGGCAGTACTTC. It translates to CASRTGTSPYGQYF.

The chain recombines TRBV7-2 with TRBJ1-5; D is undetermined. This CDR3 has 12 amino acids. Trimming left V 3 bases short and J 15 bases short, with 15 bases between. Germline CDR1 and CDR2: SGHTA and FQGNSA. CDR3 sequence (DNA): TGTGCCAGCAGCTTCCCAGGACGTTCCCGGCATTTT. Translated, it gives CASSFPGRSRHF.

The chain's CDR3 is CASSLGATAYEQYF. Here the CDR3 DNA reads TGCGCCAGCAGCTTGGGGGCGACAGCCTACGAGCAGTACTTC. The rearrangement uses TRBV5-1 and TRBJ2-4; a weak D match, TRBD1 (5 bases). The J call may be faulty, since TRBJ2-7 better matches the DNA end. The CDR3 runs to 14 residues. The V gene's germline CDR1 is SGHRS and CDR2 YFSETQ.

Only a few counts were recorded for this clonotype. The chain recombines TRBV9 with TRBJ1-1; D possibly corresponds to TRBD1 (5 bases). Trimming left V 5 bases short and J 5 bases short, with 13 bases between. The CDR3 is 13 amino acids. Germline-derived CDR1 and CDR2 are SGDLS and YYNGEE. The CDR3 coding sequence is TGTGCCAGCAGTGTTGGTCGGACAACTGAAGCTTTCTTT. It yields the protein CASSVGRTTEAFF.

This clonotype appeared a few times. The V call is TRBV25-1, the J call TRBJ2-7; the D gene is possibly TRBD1 (6 bases). Germline V gives CDR1 MGHDK, CDR2 SYGVNS. This CDR3 comprises 13 residues. V was shortened by 8 bases and J by 0 bases, with 11 bases between the two germline ends. As DNA, the CDR3 is TGTGCCAGCCTTGACAGGATCTCCTACGAGCAGTACTTC. It encodes CASLDRISYEQYF.

The chain couples TRBV7-9 to TRBJ2-4, with D possibly matching TRBD2 (5 bases). Judging by the DNA end, TRBJ2-7 fits better; the J call may be wrong. Per germline, CDR1 SEHNR and CDR2 FQNEAQ (reference sequence). The CDR3 extends over 13 amino acids. The CDR3 here is CASSSGFPYEQYF. CDR3 DNA: TGTGCCAGCAGCTCGGGATTCCCCTACGAGCAGTACTTC.

The table lists this clonotype with a few counts. The chain combines TRBV20-1 with TRBJ1-5; TRBD1 matches 7 bases. The CDR3 spans 11 residues. Germline CDR1 is DFQATT and CDR2 is SNEGSKA (reference sequence). Germline trimming cut 6 bases from V and 7 bases from J; bases unmatched to any gene: 3. The CDR3 loop is CSARQGQPQHF. DNA of the CDR3: TGCAGTGCGAGACAGGGACAGCCCCAGCATTTT.

V is TRBV25-1 and J is TRBJ1-2; tentatively, D is TRBD1 (5 bases). Germline loops: CDR1 MGHDK, CDR2 SYGVNS. V lost 5 bases to trimming and J lost 4 bases, with 11 bases between them. This CDR3 contains 13 residues. The CDR3 DNA reads TGTGCCAGCAGTATAGACAGCATCTATGGCTACACCTTC. Protein product: CASSIDSIYGYTF.

This clonotype was detected only once. The V call is TRBV15, the J call TRBJ1-4; no firm D call. With 7 bases removed from V and 7 bases from J, the gap between germline ends came to 19 bases. The CDR3 totals 15 residues. CDR1 is LNHNV and CDR2 is YYDKDF in the germline V gene (reference sequence). This chain's CDR3 is CATNEVRGRGEKLFF. The CDR3 DNA reads TGTGCCACCAACGAAGTCCGAGGGAGAGGTGAAAAACTGTTTTTT.

The chain joins TRBV15 to TRBJ2-1; a possible D gene is TRBD2 (5 bases). The germline gives CDR1 LNHNV, CDR2 YYDKDF (reference sequence). The CDR3 contains 13 residues. V lost 0 bases, J lost 10 bases, and 10 bases lay in between. In DNA, the CDR3 is TGTGCCACCAGCAGAGAAACTCGGGGAGAGCAGTTCTTC. Translated, it gives CATSRETRGEQFF.

The V and J genes are TRBV5-1 and TRBJ2-5, with 11 bases that match TRBD2. V shed 6 bases, J shed 11 bases, and the junction held 15 bases outside the gene matches. The length of the CDR3 is 15 residues. CDR1 and CDR2 from the germline V gene are SGHRS and YFSETQ. The CDR3 DNA follows: TGCGCCAGCAACCCTAGCGGGGGGACTTCTCCTGAGCAGTACTTC. Amino acids: CASNPSGGTSPEQYF.

Of note for this clonotype: This may arise from a read error, as a much more abundant clone is one base away. The chain is built from TRBV29-1 and TRBJ2-3; D perhaps matches TRBD1 (5 bases). The CDR3 loop spans 13 amino acids. CDR1 and CDR2 (germline): SQVTM, ANQGSEA. CDR3: CSVEGRYTGTQYF. As DNA, the CDR3 is TGCAGCGTTGAAGGCCGATACACAGGTACGCAGTATTTT.

CDR3 sequence: CASSQVGVPNYGYTF. DNA of the CDR3: TGTGCCAGCAGCCAAGTCGGGGTCCCCAACTATGGCTACACCTTC. V is TRBV4-2 and J is TRBJ1-2; D gene uncertain. From germline, CDR1 is LGHNA and CDR2 YNFKEQ. Trimming stripped 1 base from V and 2 bases from J, with 11 bases between. The CDR3 contains 15 residues.

This clonotype showed up just a few times. The genes are TRBV28 and TRBJ1-1, with D possibly matching TRBD1 (5 bases). This CDR3 has 16 residues. Trimming removed 5 bases at V and 0 bases at J, with 16 bases between. Germline V gene sequence: CDR1 MDHEN, CDR2 SYDVKM. CDR3 sequence (DNA): TGTGCCAGCAGTCCGCGGGACGGTTATATGAACACTGAAGCTTTCTTT. This encodes CASSPRDGYMNTEAFF.

This rearrangement joins TRBV4-2 to TRBJ2-5; TRBD2 matches 7 bases. The CDR3 contains 16 residues. CDR1 and CDR2 from the germline V gene are LGHNA and YNFKEQ. Trimming cost V 0 bases and J 5 bases; bases outside gene matches: 9. CDR3 sequence: CASSQDRRGREETQYF. The CDR3 DNA reads TGTGCCAGCAGCCAAGATAGAAGAGGGAGGGAGGAGACCCAGTACTTC.

The rearrangement uses TRBV20-1 and TRBJ2-7, with D uncertain. V lost 6 bases to trimming and J lost 2 bases, with 17 bases between them. CDR3 size: 14 residues. Germline V CDR1 and CDR2: DFQATT, SNEGSKA (reference sequence). In DNA, the CDR3 is TGCAGTGCCTCACCAGGCTCCTTAACCTACGAGCAGTACTTC. Protein product: CSASPGSLTYEQYF.

CDR3 DNA sequence: TGTGCCAGCAGCTCATACAGGGTGGGCGGGGAGACCCAGTACTTC. Translated: CASSSYRVGGETQYF. The chain couples TRBV7-9 to TRBJ2-5, with D maybe TRBD1 (6 bases). V was shortened by 4 bases and J by 5 bases, with 17 bases between the two germline ends. The length of the CDR3 is 15 residues. Germline V gene data show CDR1 as SEHNR and CDR2 as FQNEAQ (reference sequence).

The CDR3: CASSTGGAQYF. The DNA of the CDR3 is TGTGCCAGCAGCACGGGGGGAGCGCAGTATTTT. The chain recombines TRBV6-6 with TRBJ2-3, with 7 bases identical to TRBD2. J gave up 10 bases and V 6 bases, and 4 bases lay outside the gene matches. CDR3 length equals 11 residues. Germline assignment: CDR1 MNHNY and CDR2 SVGAGI (reference sequence).